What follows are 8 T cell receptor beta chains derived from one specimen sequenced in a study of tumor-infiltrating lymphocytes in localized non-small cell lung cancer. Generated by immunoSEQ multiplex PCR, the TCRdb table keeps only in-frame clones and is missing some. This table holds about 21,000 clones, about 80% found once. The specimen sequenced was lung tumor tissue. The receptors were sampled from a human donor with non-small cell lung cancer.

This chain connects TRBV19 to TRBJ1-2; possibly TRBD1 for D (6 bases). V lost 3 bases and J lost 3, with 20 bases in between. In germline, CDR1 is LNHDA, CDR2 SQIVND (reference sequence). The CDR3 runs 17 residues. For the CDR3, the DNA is TGTGCCAGTAGTATGACCGACCGACAGGCCGGATACTATGGCTACACCTTC. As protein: CASSMTDRQAGYYGYTF.

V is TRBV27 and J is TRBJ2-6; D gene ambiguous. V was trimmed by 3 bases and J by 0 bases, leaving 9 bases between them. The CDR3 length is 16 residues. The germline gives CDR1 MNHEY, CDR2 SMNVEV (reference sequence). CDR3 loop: CASSFLGGSGANVLTF. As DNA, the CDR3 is TGTGCCAGCAGTTTTCTAGGCGGCTCTGGGGCCAACGTCCTGACTTTC.

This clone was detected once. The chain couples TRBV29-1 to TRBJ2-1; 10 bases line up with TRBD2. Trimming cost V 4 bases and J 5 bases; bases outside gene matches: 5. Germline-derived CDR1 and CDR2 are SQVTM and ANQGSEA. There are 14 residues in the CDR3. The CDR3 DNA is TGCAGCGTTGCAGCGGGGGGGCGCCACAATGAGCAGTTCTTC. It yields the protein CSVAAGGRHNEQFF.

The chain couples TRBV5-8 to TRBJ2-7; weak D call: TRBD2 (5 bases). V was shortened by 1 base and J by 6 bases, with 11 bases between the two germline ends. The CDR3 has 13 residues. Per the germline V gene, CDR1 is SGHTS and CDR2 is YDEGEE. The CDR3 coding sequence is TGTGCCAGCAGCTTGCCCGGGGTCGGCGAGCAGTACTTC. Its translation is CASSLPGVGEQYF.

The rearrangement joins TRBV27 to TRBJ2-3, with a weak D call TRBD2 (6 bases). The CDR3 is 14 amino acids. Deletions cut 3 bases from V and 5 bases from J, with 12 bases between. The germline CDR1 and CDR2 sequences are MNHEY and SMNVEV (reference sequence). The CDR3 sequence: CASSFSGALDTQYF. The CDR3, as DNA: TGTGCCAGCAGTTTTTCGGGAGCCCTAGATACGCAGTATTTT.

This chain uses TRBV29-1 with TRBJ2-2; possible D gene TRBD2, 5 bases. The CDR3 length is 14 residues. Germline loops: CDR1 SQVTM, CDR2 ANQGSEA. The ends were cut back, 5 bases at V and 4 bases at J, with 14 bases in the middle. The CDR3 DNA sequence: TGCAGCGTTCCGGCTAGCCCGGGCACCGGGGAGCTGTTTTTT. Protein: CSVPASPGTGELFF.

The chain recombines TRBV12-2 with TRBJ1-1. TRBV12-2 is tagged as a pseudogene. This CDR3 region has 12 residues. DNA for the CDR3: TGTGCAAGTCGCTTAGAAGGATGTGAAGCTTTCTTT. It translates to CASRLEGCEAFF.

The CDR3 sequence is CASSEDLQPLAKNIQYF. CDR3 DNA sequence: TGTGCCAGCAGTGAAGATTTACAGCCACTAGCCAAAAACATTCAGTACTTC. The V gene is TRBV6-1, the J gene TRBJ2-4; no clear D gene. This CDR3 comprises 17 residues. Trimming left V 1 base short and J 0 bases short, with 13 bases between. Germline V CDR1 and CDR2: MNHNS, SASEGT.